The TCR beta chain described here comes from a study of tumor-infiltrating lymphocytes in primary liver carcinoma. Study as a whole: The study included patients who were men and women aged 30 to 69 years. The number of productive TCRbeta reads per sample ranged from roughly 3.5 to 8 million and was similar across tissue types.

This clonotype was counted ten times or more. It was from roughly 20-30 mg of unsorted bulk tissue that RNA and DNA were co-extracted. More than 80% viable tumor cells made up every tumor sample. From around 0.5 ug total RNA, TCR beta cDNA was generated with a primer in the constant region. Generation of the TCR beta libraries relied on three nested multiplex PCR rounds using slightly modified ARM-PCR. Each of the first two PCR rounds ran nine to ten cycles with TRBV1-TRBV30 forward and C-beta reverse primers. Via MiXCR, TCRdb re-called the multiplex PCR reads, giving one row per CDR3 protein. This sample has 100,000 or so distinct CDR3 sequences; approximately 71% occur once, and the top ten carry around 9.1%. The CDR3 extends over 14 amino acids. V lost 4 bases and J lost 5, with 15 bases in between. The germline V gene encodes CDR1 SGHNT and CDR2 YYREEE (reference sequence).

The clonotype originates from a woman aged 55-70 years with primary liver carcinoma and hepatitis B virus infection. This chain links TRBV5-4 with TRBJ2-5; possible D gene TRBD2, 5 bases. Sequencing was done on a sample of liver tumor tissue from sampling region 5. Subset here: tumor region T5, tumor centre. CDR3 region: CASSLGGRGETQYF. In nucleotides, the CDR3 is TGTGCCAGCAGCCTTGGAGGAAGAGGGGAGACCCAGTACTTC.